This entry features one TCR beta chain sequence. This record comes from a study of blood T cell repertoires in COVID-19. V lost 2 bases and J lost 1, with 6 bases in between. CDR3 length: 13 residues. Germline V gives CDR1 MNHEY, CDR2 SVGAGI. TCRdb's table, derived via immunoSEQ multiplex PCR, lists solely in-frame clones and lacks some. The sample holds over 85,000 clones; less than 90% are singletons and the top ten take 18%. Specimen: peripheral blood. This clonotype was sampled from a woman older than 75 with acute or convalescent COVID-19. The rearrangement links TRBV6-5 to TRBJ2-7; D might be TRBD1 (5 bases). The CDR3 spells CASSYQGSYEQYF. The CDR3 DNA is TGTGCCAGCAGTTACCAGGGATCCTACGAGCAGTACTTC.